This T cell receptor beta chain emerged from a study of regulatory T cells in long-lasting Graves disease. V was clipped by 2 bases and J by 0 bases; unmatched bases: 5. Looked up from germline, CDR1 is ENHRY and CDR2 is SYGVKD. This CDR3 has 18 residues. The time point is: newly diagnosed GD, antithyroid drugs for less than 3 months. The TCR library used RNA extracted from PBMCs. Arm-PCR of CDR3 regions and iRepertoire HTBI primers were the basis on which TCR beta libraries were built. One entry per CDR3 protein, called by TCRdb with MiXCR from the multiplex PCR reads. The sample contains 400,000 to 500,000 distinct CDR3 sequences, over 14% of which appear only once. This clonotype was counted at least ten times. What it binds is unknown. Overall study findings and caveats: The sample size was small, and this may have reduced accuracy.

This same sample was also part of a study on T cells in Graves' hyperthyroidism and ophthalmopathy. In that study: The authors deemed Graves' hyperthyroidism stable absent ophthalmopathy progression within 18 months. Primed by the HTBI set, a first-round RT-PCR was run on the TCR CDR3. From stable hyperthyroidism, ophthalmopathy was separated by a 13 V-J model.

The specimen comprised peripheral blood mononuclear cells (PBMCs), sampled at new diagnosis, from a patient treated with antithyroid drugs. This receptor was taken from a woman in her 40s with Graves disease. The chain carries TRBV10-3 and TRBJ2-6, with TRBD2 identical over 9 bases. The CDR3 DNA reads TGTGCCATCAGTGAGCCTGCGGGAGGGGCCTCTGGGGCCAACGTCCTGACTTTC. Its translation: CAISEPAGGASGANVLTF.